The 7 T cell receptor beta chains below all came from one sample that was sequenced in a study of blood T cell repertoires in COVID-19. TCRdb's copy holds only in-frame clones and misses some; the assay was immunoSEQ multiplex PCR. The table has roughly 160,000 clones, about 85% seen once. The sequenced material came from peripheral blood. Every receptor here comes from a woman of 80 years or more with COVID-19, enrolled during active disease.

The rearrangement uses TRBV9 and TRBJ1-4, with D unclear. Per the germline V gene, CDR1 is SGDLS and CDR2 is YYNGEE. V was cut by 0 bases and J by 3 bases, with 6 bases left in between. This CDR3 has 14 amino acids. CDR3 sequence (DNA): TGTGCCAGCAGCGTAGGAGGGCCTAATGAAAAACTGTTTTTT. This translates into CASSVGGPNEKLFF.

The rearrangement joins TRBV5-1 to TRBJ1-2; 12 nucleotides match TRBD1. Germline V gene data show CDR1 as SGHRS and CDR2 as YFSETQ. With V trimmed by 4 bases and J by 7 bases, 11 bases remained unmatched. The CDR3 loop spans 16 amino acids. CDR3 protein: CASSPGQGAISAGYTF. CDR3 in DNA: TGCGCCAGCAGCCCGGGACAGGGGGCGATATCGGCTGGCTACACCTTC.

The rearrangement uses TRBV19 and TRBJ1-3; D not resolved. This CDR3 has 20 amino acids. Germline V gene sequence: CDR1 LNHDA, CDR2 SQIVND (reference sequence). The V end lost 4 bases, the J end lost 0 bases, and 25 bases lay between the germline ends. This chain's CDR3 is CASSTFPPGGVSHSGNTIYF. The CDR3 coding sequence is TGTGCCAGTAGTACCTTCCCCCCGGGTGGAGTTTCCCACTCTGGAAACACCATATATTTT.

This clone was detected once. The gene calls are TRBV5-4 and TRBJ1-6; no reliable D call. This CDR3 has 16 residues. With 4 bases removed from V and 7 bases from J, the gap between germline ends came to 18 bases. Germline V gene lookup returns CDR1 SGHNT and CDR2 YYREEE (reference sequence). CDR3 bases: TGTGCCAGCAGCCCTGTGGCGGGAGGTCAAAATTCACCCCTCCACTTT. It specifies CASSPVAGGQNSPLHF.

This rearrangement joins TRBV7-2 to TRBJ2-1; possible D gene TRBD2, 6 bases. Germline V lookup: CDR1 SGHTA, CDR2 FQGNSA. V shed 5 bases and J shed 5 bases, with 13 bases lying between them. The CDR3 runs to 14 residues. The CDR3 region is CASSPRLVNNEQFF. The CDR3 DNA follows: TGTGCCAGCAGCCCGAGACTAGTGAACAATGAGCAGTTCTTC.

CDR3 in DNA: TGTGCCAGCAGCTCACGGACAGGGTCCTACAATGAGCAGTTCTTC. Amino acid sequence: CASSSRTGSYNEQFF. The J gene is TRBJ2-1, the V gene TRBV11-2; 8 bases are a match to TRBD1. V was pared by 4 bases and J by 1 base, with 3 bases of the junction left unmatched. Per germline, CDR1 SGHAT and CDR2 FQNNGV. The CDR3 is 15 amino acids.

The rearrangement links TRBV25-1 to TRBJ2-7; no definite D call. Germline V gene lookup returns CDR1 MGHDK and CDR2 SYGVNS. Deletions cut 1 base from V and 0 bases from J, with 7 bases between. The CDR3 loop spans 14 amino acids. The CDR3 bases are TGTGCCAGCAGTGAATTTTCATTCTCCTACGAGCAGTACTTC. It yields the protein CASSEFSFSYEQYF.